These 12 T cell receptor beta chains were sequenced from one sample in a study of T cells after somatic rescue of genetic block. Sequenced by immunoSEQ multiplex PCR; TCRdb stores in-frame clones only, minus some. This table holds about 88,000 clones, 70% to 90% found once. The specimen sequenced was peripheral blood mononuclear cells (PBMCs). The receptors here all came from a woman younger than 35.

This sequence joins TRBV19 and TRBJ1-5; D is uncertain. Germline V gene data show CDR1 as LNHDA and CDR2 as SQIVND (reference sequence). CDR3 length: 17 residues. The V gene lost 5 bases and the J gene lost 2 bases, with 19 bases spanning the gap. CDR3 nucleotides: TGTGCCAGTAGTCCTCTCAATGTGGGCACCGGCAATCAGCCCCAGCATTTT. Translating gives CASSPLNVGTGNQPQHF.

The V and J genes are TRBV7-9 and TRBJ1-2; D may be TRBD1 (5 bases). Trimming shortened V by 6 bases and J by 8 bases, and 16 bases separated the two germline ends. The CDR3 spans 13 residues. Germline values: CDR1 SEHNR, CDR2 FQNEAQ (reference sequence). The CDR3 here is CASRPGRPGGYTF. The CDR3 region has the DNA TGTGCCAGCAGGCCAGGGCGGCCGGGAGGCTACACCTTC. The whole variable domain, remainder taken from reference TRBV7-9 and TRBJ1-2, is DTGVSQNPRHKITKRGQNVTFRCDPISEHNRLYWYRQTLGQGPEFLTYFQNEAQLEKSRLLSDRFSAERPKGSFSTLEIQRTEQGDSAMYLCASRPGRPGGYTFGSGTRLTVV.

This clone was found once. This chain uses TRBV5-1 with TRBJ1-2; no definite D call. The CDR3 sequence is 14 residues long. V lost 0 bases and J 4 bases, leaving 10 bases between the germline ends. Per the germline V gene, CDR1 is SGHRS and CDR2 is YFSETQ. The CDR3 bases are TGCGCCAGCAGCTTGGAGGACGGATCCTATGGCTACACCTTC. Protein product: CASSLEDGSYGYTF.

The chain uses TRBV29-1 and TRBJ1-1; D remains ambiguous. This CDR3 contains 10 residues. The germline gives CDR1 SQVTM, CDR2 ANQGSEA. With 7 bases removed from V and 0 bases from J, the gap between germline ends came to 3 bases. The CDR3 spells CSAVNTEAFF. The CDR3 region has the DNA TGCAGCGCAGTGAACACTGAAGCTTTCTTT.

The chain employs TRBV19 and TRBJ2-3, with 7 bases identical to TRBD2. This CDR3 comprises 15 residues. Germline-derived CDR1 and CDR2 are LNHDA and SQIVND (reference sequence). V was clipped by 4 bases and J by 1 base; unmatched bases: 5. CDR3 nucleotide sequence: TGTGCCAGTAGTACGAGCGGGACGGGCACAGATACGCAGTATTTT. Its translation: CASSTSGTGTDTQYF.

The chain is built from TRBV27 and TRBJ1-2, with 7 bases matching TRBD1. Trimming cost V 5 bases and J 5 bases; bases outside gene matches: 2. Germline V gives CDR1 MNHEY, CDR2 SMNVEV (reference sequence). The CDR3 spans 12 residues. The CDR3: CASSPTGYGYTF. The CDR3 DNA follows: TGTGCCAGCAGTCCGACAGGGTATGGCTACACCTTC.

The rearrangement links TRBV27 to TRBJ2-7; D gene uncertain. The CDR3 extends over 13 amino acids. V was cut by 6 bases and J by 0 bases, with 9 bases left in between. CDR1 is MNHEY, CDR2 SMNVEV, per germline (reference sequence). The CDR3 protein is CASSVVGSYEQYF. CDR3 bases: TGTGCCAGCAGCGTGGTCGGCTCCTACGAGCAGTACTTC.

J is TRBJ1-1 and V is TRBV30, with D possibly matching TRBD1 (5 bases). V was pared by 0 bases and J by 1 base, with 6 bases between. From germline, CDR1 is GTSNPN and CDR2 SVGIG (reference sequence). The CDR3 runs to 13 residues. In DNA form, the CDR3 reads TGTGCCTGGAGTGTTGGGGGGAACACTGAAGCTTTCTTT. Translating it yields CAWSVGGNTEAFF.

This clone was observed a few times. This sequence joins TRBV14 and TRBJ1-1, with unresolved D. The CDR3 loop spans 13 amino acids. Germline V gene sequence: CDR1 SGHDN, CDR2 FVKESK. The V gene lost 0 bases and the J gene lost 11 bases, with 13 bases spanning the gap. The chain's CDR3 is CASSQDRDVGAFF. The CDR3 DNA is TGTGCCAGCAGCCAAGATCGGGATGTAGGGGCTTTCTTT.

With respect to this clone: The junction departs from germline at one end; a sequencing error may be responsible. The V call is TRBV28, the J call TRBJ2-7; D gene unclear. From germline, CDR1 is MDHEN and CDR2 SYDVKM. The CDR3 is 14 amino acids. The CDR3 is CASSPQVGSSEQYF. In nucleotides, the CDR3 is TGTGCCAGCAGCCCCCAAGTGGGGTCCTCCGAGCAGTACTTC.

This rearrangement joins TRBV7-9 to TRBJ2-7, with D possibly TRBD1 on 5 matching bases. Between the trimmed V and J ends, which lost 5 bases and 4 bases, there was a span of 9 bases. Germline V gene data show CDR1 as SEHNR and CDR2 as FQNEAQ (reference sequence). This CDR3 contains 12 residues. Here the CDR3 reads CASSARGYEQYF. DNA for the CDR3: TGTGCCAGCAGCGCTAGGGGTTACGAGCAGTACTTC.

The V call is TRBV12-5, the J call TRBJ2-2; the D gene is possibly TRBD1 (5 bases). CDR3 size: 19 residues. Per germline, CDR1 LGHNT and CDR2 FRNRAP. Trimming cost V 0 bases and J 0 bases, with 17 bases left between them. The CDR3, as DNA: TGTGCTAGTGGTTTGGTTACTGACAGCCCTAACGCGAACACCGGGGAGCTGTTTTTT. It yields the protein CASGLVTDSPNANTGELFF.